This T cell receptor beta chain originates from a study of tissue T cells after allogeneic stem cell transplantation. Study results and caveats: Anatomically similar tissues had similar TCR repertoires within each patient. Motif-based clustering found tissue-specific repertoire signatures shared across patients, though few clones were shared.

Data came from immunoSEQ multiplex PCR; TCRdb stores just in-frame clones and leaves some out. The repertoire consists of about 7,100 clones, with approximately 74% occurring once and the leading ten covering 0.7% to 0.95%. This clone was seen a single time. The antigen remains undetermined. Genes here carry mouse names. This receptor was identified in a female BALB/c mouse in good health. This line is of MHC haplotype H2-d. The sample taken for sequencing was blood.

CDR3 sequence: CAWSLGGNTEVFF. The covered CDR3 bases are TGTGCCTGGAGTCTAGGGGGAAACACAGAAGTCTTC. This sequence joins TRBV31 and TRBJ1-1, with TRBD1 as a possible D gene (6 bases). Sequencing ends 1 residue short of the CDR3 end; the germline J gene provides the rest. Germline CDR1 is GKSSPN and CDR2 is SITVG. There are 13 residues in the CDR3. V was trimmed by 0 bases and J by 1 base, leaving 6 bases between them.